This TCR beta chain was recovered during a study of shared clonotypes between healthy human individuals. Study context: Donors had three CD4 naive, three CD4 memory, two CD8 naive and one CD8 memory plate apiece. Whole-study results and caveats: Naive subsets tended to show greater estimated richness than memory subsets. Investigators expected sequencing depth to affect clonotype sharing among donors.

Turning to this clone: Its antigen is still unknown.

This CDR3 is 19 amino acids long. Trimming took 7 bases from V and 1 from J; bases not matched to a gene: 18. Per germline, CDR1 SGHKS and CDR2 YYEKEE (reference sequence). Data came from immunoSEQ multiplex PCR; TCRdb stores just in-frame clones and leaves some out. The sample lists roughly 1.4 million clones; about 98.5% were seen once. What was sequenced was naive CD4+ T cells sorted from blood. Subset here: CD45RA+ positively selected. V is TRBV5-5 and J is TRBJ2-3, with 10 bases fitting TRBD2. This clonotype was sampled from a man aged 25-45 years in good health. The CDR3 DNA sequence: TGTGCCAGCTCCCGAGGACTAGCGGTTAGAATTTGGGGCACAGATACGCAGTATTTT. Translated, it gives CASSRGLAVRIWGTDTQYF.